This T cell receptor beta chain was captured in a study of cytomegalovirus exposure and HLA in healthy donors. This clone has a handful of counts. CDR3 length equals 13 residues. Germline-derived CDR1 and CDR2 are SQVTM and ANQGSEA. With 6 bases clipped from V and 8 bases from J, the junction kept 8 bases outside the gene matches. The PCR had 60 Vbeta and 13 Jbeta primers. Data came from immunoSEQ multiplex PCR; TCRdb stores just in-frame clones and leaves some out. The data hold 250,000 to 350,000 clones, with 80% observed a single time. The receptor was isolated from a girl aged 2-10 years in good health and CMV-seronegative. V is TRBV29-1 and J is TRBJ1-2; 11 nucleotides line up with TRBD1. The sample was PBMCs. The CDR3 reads CSVVGQGAEGYTF. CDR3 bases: TGCAGCGTCGTTGGACAGGGGGCTGAAGGCTACACCTTC.